The next 12 T cell receptor beta chains were all read from a single sample in a study of vaccination effects on CD4 cells after COVID-19. Before sequencing, viral peptide pools were used by the ViraFEST assay to expand antigen-specific CD4+ T cells. At the end of 10 days of culture, CD4+ T cells were isolated. Vaccine recipients had no previous SARS-CoV-2 infection; their nucleocapsid antibodies were negative. Their antigens remain unidentified. The table came from immunoSEQ multiplex PCR; TCRdb's copy has only in-frame clones and leaves some out. The table lists about 73,000 clones, about four fifths of them singletons, with about 10% in the top ten. The sample consisted of CD4+ T cells from PBMCs cultured with SARS-CoV-2 spike peptides, taken before COVID-19 vaccination. These receptors were taken from a human donor who received a COVID-19 vaccine.

The chain is built from TRBV6-5 and TRBJ1-5; possible D gene TRBD1, 5 bases. Deletions cut 2 bases from V and 0 bases from J, with 8 bases between. The CDR3 sequence is 15 residues long. Germline lookup yields CDR1 MNHEY and CDR2 SVGAGI. This CDR3 is CASSYDRFSNQPQHF. In nucleotides, the CDR3 is TGTGCCAGCAGTTACGACAGATTTAGCAATCAGCCCCAGCATTTT.

V usage is TRBV25-1 and J usage is TRBJ2-1; maybe TRBD2 (7 bases). This CDR3 is built from 15 residues. Trimming shortened V by 10 bases and J by 2 bases, and 18 bases separated the two germline ends. The germline V gene has CDR1 MGHDK and CDR2 SYGVNS. The CDR3 reads CATSPPGGPYNEQFF. CDR3 nucleotides: TGTGCCACCTCCCCTCCGGGGGGCCCCTACAATGAGCAGTTCTTC.

The chain combines TRBV29-1 with TRBJ2-7; maybe TRBD1 (5 bases). CDR3 length: 11 residues. Germline V CDR1 and CDR2: SQVTM, ANQGSEA. Trimming removed 7 bases at V and 9 bases at J, with 16 bases between. CDR3 residues: CSASGNGAQYV. Written as DNA, the CDR3 is TGCAGCGCCTCAGGGAATGGGGCGCAGTACGTC.

The CDR3 nucleotides are TGTGCCTGGAGTATAGGGACAGGGTCAGCTGAAGCTTTCTTT. It yields the protein CAWSIGTGSAEAFF. The rearrangement links TRBV30 to TRBJ1-1, with 9 bases aligning to TRBD1. Germline CDR1 is GTSNPN and CDR2 is SVGIG (reference sequence). The CDR3 contains 14 residues. The junction had 7 bases not matched to a gene; V was cut back by 2 bases and J by 6 bases.

The genes are TRBV7-2 and TRBJ2-2; a possible D gene is TRBD1 (6 bases). The CDR3 totals 15 residues. CDR1 SGHTA and CDR2 FQGNSA come from the germline V gene. Trimming removed 4 bases at V and 1 base at J, with 10 bases between. The CDR3 loop is CASSSMTGNTGELFF. For the CDR3, the DNA is TGTGCCAGCAGCTCGATGACAGGGAACACCGGGGAGCTGTTTTTT.

The chain has TRBV6-5 and TRBJ2-2; TRBD1 matches at 7 bases. The V gene's germline CDR1 is MNHEY and CDR2 SVGAGI. This CDR3 is 14 amino acids long. V was clipped by 8 bases and J by 2 bases; unmatched bases: 5. CDR3 protein: CASAWTGNTGELFF. The CDR3 nucleotides are TGTGCCAGCGCCTGGACAGGCAACACCGGGGAGCTGTTTTTT.

This clone was detected only a few times. The CDR3 coding sequence is TGTGCCAGCAGCCAAGCTAGGAGACAGGGGGCTTGCGCCTACGAGCAGTACGTC. Its translation is CASSQARRQGACAYEQYV. J is TRBJ2-7 and V is TRBV3-1 (or the pseudogene TRBV3-2); 10 bases are a match to TRBD1. The CDR3 extends over 18 amino acids. From germline, CDR1 is LGHDT and CDR2 YNNKEL (reference sequence). V gave up 1 base and J gave up 2 bases; unmatched junction bases: 11.

The V call is TRBV28, the J call TRBJ2-2; D call uncertain. Germline V gives CDR1 MDHEN, CDR2 SYDVKM. Trimming removed 2 bases from V and 0 bases from J, with 7 bases in between. The CDR3 totals 15 residues. The CDR3: CASSLVRANTGELFF. The CDR3 region has the DNA TGTGCCAGCAGTTTAGTCCGCGCGAACACCGGGGAGCTGTTTTTT.

The chain joins TRBV5-1 to TRBJ2-2, with a tentative D call TRBD2 (6 bases). The CDR3 totals 14 residues. V was pared by 5 bases and J by 6 bases, with 14 bases between. Germline values: CDR1 SGHRS, CDR2 YFSETQ. DNA for the CDR3: TGCGCCAGCAGGCGGGAAAGTCATTCCGGGGAGCTGTTTTTT. It specifies CASRRESHSGELFF.

The chain is built from TRBV10-3 and TRBJ1-1, with D hard to call. Looked up from germline, CDR1 is ENHRY and CDR2 is SYGVKD. This CDR3 is 16 amino acids long. With 2 bases removed from V and 0 bases from J, the gap between germline ends came to 13 bases. CDR3 sequence: CAISEVMGAMNTEAFF. Written as DNA, the CDR3 is TGTGCCATCAGTGAGGTGATGGGAGCAATGAACACTGAAGCTTTCTTT.

The genes are TRBV28 and TRBJ2-1; tentatively, D is TRBD2 (6 bases). V lost 2 bases and J lost 3, with 8 bases in between. There are 14 residues in the CDR3. Germline V gives CDR1 MDHEN, CDR2 SYDVKM. CDR3 nucleotide sequence: TGTGCCAGCAGTTTACAGGACTACTACAATGAGCAGTTCTTC. Translated: CASSLQDYYNEQFF.

V usage is TRBV7-3 and J usage is TRBJ2-3; TRBD2 matches 9 bases. This CDR3 spans 15 amino acids. Looked up from germline, CDR1 is SGHTA and CDR2 is FQGTGA. Trimming took 4 bases from V and 5 from J; bases not matched to a gene: 7. The CDR3 region is CASSWGGGALDTQYF. The CDR3 DNA reads as TGTGCCAGCAGCTGGGGCGGGGGGGCCCTAGATACGCAGTATTTT.